This passage covers 10 T cell receptor beta chains from one sample sequenced in a study of blood T cell repertoires in COVID-19. The protocol was immunoSEQ multiplex PCR, while the TCRdb copy is restricted to in-frame clones and leaves out a portion. This table holds about 300,000 clones, 80% to 95% found once. The sequenced sample was PBMCs or T cells enriched from blood (not recorded which). These receptors came from a young woman who had recovered from COVID-19.

The rearrangement joins TRBV10-2 to TRBJ2-7; a weak D match, TRBD2 (6 bases). The CDR3 is 14 residues long. Trimming shortened V by 7 bases and J by 2 bases, and 15 bases separated the two germline ends. CDR1 is WSHSY, CDR2 SAAADI, per germline. The CDR3 bases are TGCGCCAGCAAGGCCAGCGGGTCGACCTACGAGCAGTACTTC. It codes for CASKASGSTYEQYF.

This clone was counted a few times. The V gene is TRBV6-4, the J gene TRBJ1-2; no definite D call. Per the germline V gene, CDR1 is MRHNA and CDR2 is SNTAGT. Trimming cost V 7 bases and J 4 bases, with 25 bases left between them. This CDR3 has 17 amino acids. CDR3 sequence (DNA): TGTGCCAGCACCCCCGGGAAACCAGGAGGGCTGTTCTATGGCTACACCTTC. Amino acid sequence: CASTPGKPGGLFYGYTF.

This sequence joins TRBV7-8 and TRBJ2-7; 8 bases align to TRBD2. Per the germline V gene, CDR1 is SGHVS and CDR2 is FQNEAQ. After removal of 1 base from V and 2 bases from J, the junction contained 10 bases not matched to a gene. The CDR3 length is 17 residues. The CDR3 bases are TGTGCCAGCAGCTTAGACTTTGGACTAGCACAGACCTACGAGCAGTACTTC. It encodes CASSLDFGLAQTYEQYF. Combining the CDR3 with reference TRBV7-8 and TRBJ2-7 gives the whole variable domain GAGVSQSPRYKVAKRGQDVALRCDPISGHVSLFWYQQALGQGPEFLTYFQNEAQLDKSGLPSDRFFAERPEGSVSTLKIQRTQQEDSAVYLCASSLDFGLAQTYEQYFGPGTRLTVT.

This clone was picked up many times. One junction end does not reproduce the germline sequence, and a read error may be involved. The chain uses TRBV6-5 and TRBJ2-7, with 9 bases matching TRBD2. CDR3 length equals 15 residues. Per the germline V gene, CDR1 is MNHEY and CDR2 is SVGAGI. The CDR3 region is CASSDSSGIPLEQYF. The CDR3 DNA reads TGTGCCAGCAGTGACTCTAGCGGGATTCCTCTCGAGCAGTACTTC.

This chain uses TRBV29-1 with TRBJ2-5, with TRBD2 as a possible D gene (6 bases). The CDR3 is 12 amino acids. The V gene lost 4 bases and the J gene lost 5 bases, with 11 bases spanning the gap. Germline V lookup: CDR1 SQVTM, CDR2 ANQGSEA. The CDR3 region is CSVGLVGETQYF. The CDR3 nucleotides read TGCAGCGTTGGACTAGTCGGGGAGACCCAGTACTTC.

The chain employs TRBV11-2 and TRBJ2-7; D call uncertain. V was shortened by 1 base and J by 3 bases, with 7 bases between the two germline ends. The germline CDR1 and CDR2 sequences are SGHAT and FQNNGV. The CDR3 runs to 13 residues. The CDR3 DNA sequence: TGTGCCAGCAGCTTAGGGCAGGTCTACGAGCAGTACTTC. It is translated as CASSLGQVYEQYF. Together with reference TRBV11-2 and TRBJ2-7, the CDR3 gives the full variable domain: EAGVAQSPRYKIIEKRQSVAFWCNPISGHATLYWYQQILGQGPKLLIQFQNNGVVDDSQLPKDRFSAERLKGVDSTLKIQPAKLEDSAVYLCASSLGQVYEQYFGPGTRLTVT.

The rearrangement uses TRBV19 and TRBJ2-1, with 8 bases lining up with TRBD1. CDR1 is LNHDA and CDR2 is SQIVND in the germline V gene (reference sequence). The CDR3 length is 15 residues. V lost 7 bases, J lost 3 bases, and 8 bases stayed unmatched. CDR3 sequence (DNA): TGTGCCAGTAATGCCGGGACAGGAGTCTACAATGAGCAGTTCTTC. This encodes CASNAGTGVYNEQFF. Looking up the rest from reference TRBV19 and TRBJ2-1 gives the full variable domain: DGGITQSPKYLFRKEGQNVTLSCEQNLNHDAMYWYRQDPGQGLRLIYYSQIVNDFQKGDIAEGYSVSREKKESFPLTVTSAQKNPTAFYLCASNAGTGVYNEQFFGPGTRLTVL.

V usage is TRBV3-1 (or the pseudogene TRBV3-2) and J usage is TRBJ1-6; D gene uncertain. The CDR3 extends over 15 amino acids. Germline V gene data show CDR1 as LGHDT and CDR2 as YNNKEL (reference sequence). V gave up 0 bases and J gave up 2 bases, with 5 bases separating them. The chain's CDR3 is CASSQDSAYNSPLHF. The CDR3 DNA sequence: TGTGCCAGCAGCCAAGACAGTGCCTATAATTCACCCCTCCACTTT.

This clone appeared once. V gene TRBV9 combines with J gene TRBJ1-2; possible D gene TRBD1, 6 bases. Germline CDR1 reads SGDLS; CDR2 reads YYNGEE. V was shortened by 2 bases and J by 3 bases, with 14 bases between the two germline ends. This CDR3 has 15 residues. The CDR3 DNA sequence: TGTGCCAGCAGCGTCTACAGGGTAAAAGACTATGGCTACACCTTC. Its protein product is CASSVYRVKDYGYTF.

The chain recombines TRBV4-1 with TRBJ2-2; 8 positions match TRBD2. CDR1 is MGHRA and CDR2 is YSYEKL in the germline V gene. The CDR3 is 14 amino acids. The trim removed 5 bases at V and 7 bases at J, leaving 6 bases unmatched. The CDR3 DNA reads as TGCGCCAGCAGCTACAGCGGGAGTGACGGGGAGCTGTTTTTT. Residues: CASSYSGSDGELFF.